These T cell receptor beta chains were read from a single sample in a study of metastatic and nonmetastatic thyroid tumors. TCRdb called clones again from the PCR reads with MiXCR. The table has approximately 8,200 clones, roughly 27% seen once. The source material was adjacent normal tissue. The receptors come from a female donor with papillary thyroid cancer or a benign thyroid nodule (not recorded which). Some clones in this sample may be carry-over from other donors' samples. Each CDR3 is given without its conserved first and last residue. D genes are given only for firm matches.

TRBV19,TRBD1,ASSMVRQGANTIY
TRBV6-2/TRBV6-3,.,ASTTGNREKLF
TRBV7-8,TRBD1,ASSLRQGENTGELF
TRBV12-3/TRBV12-4,TRBD1,ASSSIRRDRGLPF
TRBV11-1,.,ASSLVASGTDTQY
TRBV4-2,TRBD2,ASSQAASGNQETQY
TRBV6-1,.,ASAEEGEAF
TRBV10-3,.,AIGTSNTEAF
TRBV7-2,.,ASSLVAGSSQNIQY
TRBV7-2,.,ASSSSTQQPQH
TRBV30,.,AWSVLPMNTIY
TRBV12-3/TRBV12-4,.,ASSLVRLVGNTEAF
TRBV20-1,.,SARALKGGFYNEQF
TRBV4-1,.,ASSQDRAVGQPQH
TRBV6-5,.,ASSYSRTATSGNTIY
TRBV28,TRBD1,ASSFLSPAGGLEEDTGELF
TRBV6-2/TRBV6-3,TRBD2,ASSYGTSGEQY
TRBV6-1,TRBD2,ASSPAGAAEQF
TRBV20-1,.,SARLGGTYEQY
TRBV20-1,.,SARDPGGSEQF
TRBV27,.,ARSETGKNTGELF
TRBV6-1,.,ASSVSRSLAF
TRBV6-4,.,ASSDYTGKLF
TRBV6-1,TRBD2,AIKNSGSGNEQY
TRBV20-1,TRBD1,SARSRQGWSEAF
TRBV20-1,.,SALAESNTDTQY
TRBV20-1,.,SARSPLNSGGEQF
TRBV6-1,.,ASSEGRDEQY
TRBV6-1,.,ASTSIGRQREQY
TRBV20-1,.,SATPSNQPQH
TRBV19,TRBD1,ASRRGLTEAF
TRBV28,TRBD1,ASSTTGKSDTQY